Listed here are 18 T cell receptor beta chains from one sample, sequenced in a study of T cell responses to AZD1222 COVID-19 vaccine. Clones were sequenced by immunoSEQ multiplex PCR, and TCRdb holds only the in-frame ones, with some missing. The data contain about 73,000 clones, under 90% of them singletons. This specimen was peripheral blood, taken 28 days after the second AZD1222 dose. The source is an adult who received the AZD1222 COVID-19 vaccine.

V gene TRBV6-1 combines with J gene TRBJ1-3; TRBD1 aligns across 9 bases. V lost 3 bases to trimming and J lost 4 bases; unmatched junction nucleotides: 1. This CDR3 comprises 14 residues. CDR1 MNHNS and CDR2 SASEGT come from the germline V gene. The CDR3 protein is CASSDGTGGNTIYF. CDR3 bases: TGTGCCAGCAGTGATGGGACAGGGGGAAACACCATATATTTT.

This rearrangement joins TRBV2 to TRBJ2-2; D might be TRBD1 (6 bases). Germline CDR1 reads SNHLY; CDR2 reads FYNNEI. This CDR3 contains 14 residues. V gave up 4 bases and J gave up 6 bases, with 12 bases separating them. This chain's CDR3 is CASSVGQGSGELFF. The CDR3 DNA sequence: TGTGCCAGCAGTGTCGGGCAGGGGTCCGGGGAGCTGTTTTTT.

This chain uses TRBV6-5 with TRBJ1-6; TRBD1 might be the D (5 bases). CDR1 is MNHEY and CDR2 is SVGAGI in the germline V gene. The CDR3 extends over 15 amino acids. V shed 6 bases and J shed 14 bases, with 23 bases lying between them. The CDR3 spells CASSRAGVSPLALHF. In nucleotides, the CDR3 is TGTGCCAGCAGCCGTGCGGGGGTTTCCCCATTAGCCCTCCACTTT.

This clone showed up just once. The chain links TRBV7-8 to TRBJ1-1; 12 nucleotides line up with TRBD1. V shed 1 base, J shed 7 bases, and the junction held 4 bases outside the gene matches. CDR1 is SGHVS and CDR2 is FQNEAQ in the germline V gene. The CDR3 extends over 15 amino acids. The chain's CDR3 is CASSLGDRGLGEAFF. The CDR3 DNA reads as TGTGCCAGCAGCTTAGGGGACAGGGGGCTAGGTGAAGCTTTCTTT. Variable domain in full (rest from reference TRBV7-8 and TRBJ1-1): GAGVSQSPRYKVAKRGQDVALRCDPISGHVSLFWYQQALGQGPEFLTYFQNEAQLDKSGLPSDRFFAERPEGSVSTLKIQRTQQEDSAVYLCASSLGDRGLGEAFFGQGTRLTVV.

The genes are TRBV29-1 and TRBJ2-1, with a weak D call TRBD2 (6 bases). Germline assignment: CDR1 SQVTM and CDR2 ANQGSEA. The CDR3 covers 15 residues. V lost 7 bases and J 1 base, leaving 17 bases between the germline ends. CDR3 sequence: CSGSPGSGSYNEQFF. CDR3 sequence (DNA): TGCAGCGGGTCCCCGGGGAGCGGGTCCTACAATGAGCAGTTCTTC.

The table lists this clone with a few counts. The chain has TRBV3-1 (or the pseudogene TRBV3-2) and TRBJ2-1, with a weak D call TRBD2 (5 bases). Per the germline V gene, CDR1 is LGHDT and CDR2 is YNNKEL (reference sequence). V shed 2 bases and J shed 4 bases, with 9 bases lying between them. The CDR3 consists of 14 residues. The CDR3 DNA reads as TGTGCCAGCAGCCAATCCTGGACTTACAATGAGCAGTTCTTC. Residues: CASSQSWTYNEQFF.

The J gene is TRBJ2-3, the V gene TRBV4-2, with TRBD2 matching 12 bases. J gave up 5 bases and V 4 bases, and 7 bases lay outside the gene matches. CDR3 length equals 16 residues. The V gene's germline CDR1 is LGHNA and CDR2 YNFKEQ. CDR3 protein: CASSPWTSGERDTQYF. CDR3 coding DNA: TGTGCCAGCAGCCCGTGGACTAGCGGGGAGCGAGATACGCAGTATTTT.

CDR3: CASSLAQGQDYGYTF. In nucleotides, the CDR3 is TGTGCCAGCAGCTTGGCGCAGGGGCAGGACTATGGCTACACCTTC. The chain joins TRBV5-4 to TRBJ1-2; tentatively, D is TRBD1 (6 bases). The germline CDR1 and CDR2 sequences are SGHNT and YYREEE (reference sequence). The CDR3 is 15 residues long. V lost 0 bases to trimming and J lost 3 bases, with 12 bases between them.

The chain links TRBV7-9 to TRBJ2-7; D is uncertain. Germline lookup yields CDR1 SEHNR and CDR2 FQNEAQ (reference sequence). CDR3 length: 12 residues. Trimming took off 2 bases at V and 6 bases at J, with 8 bases between the two ends. For the CDR3, the DNA is TGTGCCAGCAGCTTACGGTGGGGCGAGCAGTACTTC. This encodes CASSLRWGEQYF.

J is TRBJ2-3 and V is TRBV7-3; 9 bases align to TRBD2. V lost 5 bases to trimming and J lost 1 base; unmatched junction nucleotides: 4. Germline lookup yields CDR1 SGHTA and CDR2 FQGTGA. The CDR3 runs 15 residues. The CDR3: CASSLSGGRTDTQYF. The CDR3 nucleotides are TGTGCCAGCAGCCTTAGCGGGGGCCGCACAGATACGCAGTATTTT. Together with reference TRBV7-3 and TRBJ2-3, the CDR3 gives the full variable domain: GAGVSQTPSNKVTEKGKYVELRCDPISGHTALYWYRQSLGQGPEFLIYFQGTGAADDSGLPNDRFFAVRPEGSVSTLKIQRTERGDSAVYLCASSLSGGRTDTQYFGPGTRLTVL.

This rearrangement joins TRBV2 to TRBJ2-2; tentatively, D is TRBD2 (6 bases). Trimming took off 4 bases at V and 7 bases at J, with 16 bases between the two ends. Germline loops: CDR1 SNHLY, CDR2 FYNNEI. This CDR3 contains 15 residues. In DNA form, the CDR3 reads TGTGCCAGCAGTGTTAGTAGCGGTGTCGGCGGGGAGCTGTTTTTT. Translated: CASSVSSGVGGELFF.

The V gene is TRBV4-1, the J gene TRBJ1-5; TRBD1 might be the D (5 bases). V was shortened by 1 base and J by 6 bases, with 16 bases between the two germline ends. CDR1 is MGHRA and CDR2 is YSYEKL in the germline V gene. CDR3 length: 16 residues. CDR3 nucleotides: TGCGCCAGCAGCCAAGTGGTGACAGCAAGCCGTCAGCCCCAGCATTTT. Protein sequence: CASSQVVTASRQPQHF.

This clone was recorded only once. The chain recombines TRBV5-1 with TRBJ2-2; a weak D match, TRBD1 (7 bases). There are 16 residues in the CDR3. Trimming removed 4 bases at V and 5 bases at J, with 18 bases between. The V gene's germline CDR1 is SGHRS and CDR2 YFSETQ. CDR3 in DNA: TGCGCCAGCAGCCACAAAGGGGGCAGCGGGACCGGGGAGCTGTTTTTT. It codes for CASSHKGGSGTGELFF.

V is TRBV5-8 and J is TRBJ2-1; D perhaps matches TRBD2 (6 bases). The CDR3 runs 15 residues. Germline V lookup: CDR1 SGHTS, CDR2 YDEGEE. The V end lost 2 bases, the J end lost 0 bases, and 9 bases lay between the germline ends. The chain's CDR3 is CASSFGGRSYNEQFF. Here the CDR3 DNA reads TGTGCCAGCAGCTTTGGAGGGCGCTCCTACAATGAGCAGTTCTTC. The variable domain in full, with the rest retrieved from reference TRBV5-8 and TRBJ2-1, is EAGVTQSPTHLIKTRGQQATLRCSPISGHTSVYWYQQALGLGLQFLLWYDEGEERNRGNFPPRFSGRQFPNYSSELNVNALELEDSALYLCASSFGGRSYNEQFFGPGTRLTVL.

The V gene is TRBV6-4, the J gene TRBJ2-1, with TRBD2 matching 11 bases. Germline loops: CDR1 MRHNA, CDR2 SNTAGT. The CDR3 sequence is 15 residues long. V shed 6 bases, J shed 5 bases, and the junction held 6 bases outside the gene matches. The CDR3 sequence is CASSAGTSGNNEQFF. In DNA form, the CDR3 reads TGTGCCAGCAGCGCCGGGACTAGCGGCAACAATGAGCAGTTCTTC.

V usage is TRBV4-1 and J usage is TRBJ2-5; D is uncertain. Per germline, CDR1 MGHRA and CDR2 YSYEKL. The CDR3 has 12 residues. V lost 0 bases to trimming and J lost 5 bases, with 4 bases between them. The CDR3 coding sequence is TGCGCCAGCAGCCAAGACAGGGAGACCCAGTACTTC. This codes for CASSQDRETQYF.

The chain recombines TRBV5-4 with TRBJ2-1, with TRBD2 matching 15 bases. The CDR3 consists of 15 residues. CDR1 and CDR2 from the germline V gene are SGHNT and YYREEE (reference sequence). J was trimmed by 7 bases and V by 3 bases; bases with no gene match: 2. The CDR3 region is CASSSGTSGGNEQFF. The CDR3, as DNA: TGTGCCAGCAGCTCCGGGACTAGCGGGGGGAATGAGCAGTTCTTC.

The chain recombines TRBV6-5 with TRBJ1-5, with D possibly matching TRBD1 (5 bases). The CDR3 spans 14 residues. Looked up from germline, CDR1 is MNHEY and CDR2 is SVGAGI. The ends were cut back, 5 bases at V and 5 bases at J, with 13 bases in the middle. CDR3 in amino acids: CASSTQGGYQPQHF. The CDR3 region has the DNA TGTGCCAGCAGTACTCAGGGAGGGTATCAGCCCCAGCATTTT.